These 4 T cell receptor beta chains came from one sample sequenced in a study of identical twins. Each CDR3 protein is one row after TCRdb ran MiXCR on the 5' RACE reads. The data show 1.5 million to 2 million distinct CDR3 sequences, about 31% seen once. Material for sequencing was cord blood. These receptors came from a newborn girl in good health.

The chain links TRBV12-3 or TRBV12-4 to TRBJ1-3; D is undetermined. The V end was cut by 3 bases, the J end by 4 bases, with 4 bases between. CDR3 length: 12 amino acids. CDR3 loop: CASSFRGNTIYF. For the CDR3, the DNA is TGTGCCAGCAGTTTTCGCGGAAACACCATATATTTT.

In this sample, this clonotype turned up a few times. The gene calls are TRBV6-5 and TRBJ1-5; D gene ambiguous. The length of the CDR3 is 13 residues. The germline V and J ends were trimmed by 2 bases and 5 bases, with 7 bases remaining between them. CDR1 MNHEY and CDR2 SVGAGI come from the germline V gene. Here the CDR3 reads CASSYDTYQPQHF. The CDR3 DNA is TGTGCCAGCAGTTACGACACCTATCAGCCCCAGCATTTT.

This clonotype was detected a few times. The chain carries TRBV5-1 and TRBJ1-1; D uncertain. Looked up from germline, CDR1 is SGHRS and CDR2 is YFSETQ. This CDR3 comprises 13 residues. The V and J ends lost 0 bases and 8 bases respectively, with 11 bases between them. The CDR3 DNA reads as TGCGCCAGCAGCTTGGGTCCTTGGCGGGAAGCTTTCTTT. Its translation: CASSLGPWREAFF.

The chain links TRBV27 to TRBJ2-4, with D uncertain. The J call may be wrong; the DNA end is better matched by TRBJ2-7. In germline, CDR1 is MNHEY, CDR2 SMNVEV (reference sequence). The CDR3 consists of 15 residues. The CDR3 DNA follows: TGTGCCAGCAGTTTAGTGGCTAGTGTGTTCTACGAGCAGTACTTC. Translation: CASSLVASVFYEQYF.